The 8 T cell receptor beta chains in this list originate from one sample, sequenced in a study of CD8+CD57+ T cells in acquired aplastic anemia. Investigators profiled TCR beta VDJ and CDR3 from genomic DNA template. MiXCR, applied by TCRdb to the reads, yields one record per CDR3 protein. The sample lists 150,000 to 200,000 distinct CDR3 sequences, around 48% occurring once. Previously, flow cytometry had revealed CD8+CD57+ cell expansion in the patients chosen for sequencing. Specimen: sorted CD4+, CD8+, or CD8+CD57+ T cells (not recorded which) from PBMCs. The receptors were sampled from a human donor with aplastic anemia.

This clonotype has a count of ten or more. This sequence joins TRBV19 and TRBJ2-7, with D possibly matching TRBD1 (6 bases). V shed 4 bases and J shed 6 bases, with 16 bases lying between them. The CDR3 loop spans 14 amino acids. In germline, CDR1 is LNHDA, CDR2 SQIVND (reference sequence). CDR3 in DNA: TGTGCCAGTAGTAGCGGTGCAGGGGTCGGCGAGCAGTACTTC. This sequence encodes CASSSGAGVGEQYF.

The chain combines TRBV2 with TRBJ2-7; 8 nucleotides agree with TRBD1. Germline V gene data show CDR1 as SNHLY and CDR2 as FYNNEI. The CDR3 sequence is 15 residues long. Trimming cost V 9 bases and J 0 bases; bases outside gene matches: 10. The CDR3 DNA sequence: TGTGCCAGTGAGACAGGGGTGGACTACTCCTACGAGCAGTACTTC. Translated: CASETGVDYSYEQYF.

The sample holds many counts of this clonotype. The rearrangement uses TRBV12-3 or TRBV12-4 and TRBJ2-1; 8 positions match TRBD2. V was clipped by 6 bases and J by 0 bases; unmatched bases: 4. The CDR3 is 15 residues long. CDR3 in DNA: TGTGCCAGCAGCCCCAGCGGGAGCTCCTACAATGAGCAGTTCTTC. It translates to CASSPSGSSYNEQFF.

This clonotype was detected ten times or more. V is TRBV2 and J is TRBJ2-7; 11 positions agree with TRBD1. J was trimmed by 4 bases and V by 8 bases; bases with no gene match: 7. Per the germline V gene, CDR1 is SNHLY and CDR2 is FYNNEI. The CDR3 sequence is 14 residues long. The CDR3 here is CASLTGTGGYEQYF. The CDR3 nucleotides are TGTGCCAGCCTCACCGGGACAGGGGGGTACGAGCAGTACTTC.

The chain recombines TRBV25-1 with TRBJ1-3; TRBD1 agrees at 8 bases. This CDR3 spans 14 amino acids. Losses at the gene ends were 5 bases for V and 4 bases for J; bases not matched to a gene: 4. Germline V gives CDR1 MGHDK, CDR2 SYGVNS. The CDR3, as DNA: TGTGCCAGCAGTAAGACAGGGGCGGGAAACACCATATATTTT. It codes for CASSKTGAGNTIYF.

This clonotype was seen repeatedly, ten times or more. CDR3 protein: CASSGEGRGYEQYF. The CDR3 nucleotides are TGTGCCAGCAGTGGAGAGGGGAGGGGGTACGAGCAGTACTTC. The genes are TRBV27 and TRBJ2-7; a possible D gene is TRBD2 (7 bases). Germline assignment: CDR1 MNHEY and CDR2 SMNVEV (reference sequence). V lost 5 bases and J 4 bases, leaving 15 bases between the germline ends. This CDR3 spans 14 amino acids.

At least ten counts were recorded for this clonotype. The rearrangement joins TRBV20-1 to TRBJ2-3; TRBD1 agrees at 7 bases. Looked up from germline, CDR1 is DFQATT and CDR2 is SNEGSKA (reference sequence). The CDR3 covers 16 residues. The V gene end was trimmed by 6 bases and the J gene end by 2 bases; junction bases not matched to a gene: 14. The CDR3 coding sequence is TGCAGTGCAACGTCCGGGACAGCCTCCTTCACAGATACGCAGTATTTT. This gives the protein CSATSGTASFTDTQYF.

The V call is TRBV6-2 or TRBV6-3, the J call TRBJ2-6, with no clear D. This CDR3 is built from 21 residues. The ends were cut back, 0 bases at V and 0 bases at J, with 21 bases in the middle. Germline values: CDR1 MNHEY, CDR2 SVGEGT. CDR3 protein: CASSYSKGVATFLSGANVLTF. The DNA for the CDR3 is TGTGCCAGCAGTTACTCGAAGGGTGTGGCTACGTTTCTCTCTGGGGCCAACGTCCTGACTTTC.